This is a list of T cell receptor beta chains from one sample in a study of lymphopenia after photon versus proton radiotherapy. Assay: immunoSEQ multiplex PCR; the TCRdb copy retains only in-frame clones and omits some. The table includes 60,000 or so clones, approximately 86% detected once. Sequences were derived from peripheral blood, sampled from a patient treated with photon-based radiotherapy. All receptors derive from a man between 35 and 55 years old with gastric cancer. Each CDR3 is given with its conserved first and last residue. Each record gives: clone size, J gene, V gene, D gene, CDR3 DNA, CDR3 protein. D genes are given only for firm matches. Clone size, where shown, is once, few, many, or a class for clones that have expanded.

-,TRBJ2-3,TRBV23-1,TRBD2,TGCGCCAGCATCGCTAGCGGGGGGCCCCAGGGGGTTACGCAGTATTTT,CASIASGGPQGVTQYF
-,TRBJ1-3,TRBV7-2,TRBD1,TGTGCCAGCAGCTCTACAGGGGGCGCAGGAAACACCATATATTTT,CASSSTGGAGNTIYF
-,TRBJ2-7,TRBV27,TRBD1,TGTGCCAGCAAGGGGGACAGAGCCTACGAGCAGTACTTC,CASKGDRAYEQYF
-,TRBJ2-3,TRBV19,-,TGTGCCAGTAGTCCGCCGGGTTCTTTTGGAGATACGCAGTATTTT,CASSPPGSFGDTQYF
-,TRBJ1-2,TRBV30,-,TGTGCCTGGAGTACCGACAGCCTTTATGGCTACACCTTC,CAWSTDSLYGYTF
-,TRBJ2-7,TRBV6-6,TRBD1,TGTGCCAGCAGTCCCCGACAGGGAAGTAACTACGAGCAGTACTTC,CASSPRQGSNYEQYF
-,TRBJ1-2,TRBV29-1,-,TGCAGCGTTTCGTCAGCAGCTAACAGTTATGGCTACACCTTC,CSVSSAANSYGYTF
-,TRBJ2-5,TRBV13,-,TGTGCCAGCAGCTTAGGAGGAGAAATCCAAGAGACCCAGTACTTC,CASSLGGEIQETQYF
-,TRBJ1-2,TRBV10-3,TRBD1,TGTGCCTCCCAGGGGGAGGGACCTTGGAATGGCTACACCTTC,CASQGEGPWNGYTF
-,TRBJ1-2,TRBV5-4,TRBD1,TGTGCCAGCAGCCGATATCTCCAGGGGGCTGGCTACACCTTC,CASSRYLQGAGYTF
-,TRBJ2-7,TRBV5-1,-,TGCGCCAGCAGCTCCCCCGGGCCTCCCTACGAGCAGTACTTC,CASSSPGPPYEQYF
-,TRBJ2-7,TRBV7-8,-,TGTGCCAGCAGCCTGACTAGTAAGTCCTACGAGCAGTACTTC,CASSLTSKSYEQYF
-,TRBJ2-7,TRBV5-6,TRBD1,TGTGCCAGCAGCTTGAGGGACAGGGAGGACTTC,CASSLRDREDF
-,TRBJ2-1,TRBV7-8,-,TGTGCCAGCAGCGCAACCGCCACGGGATACAATGAGCAGTTCTTC,CASSATATGYNEQFF
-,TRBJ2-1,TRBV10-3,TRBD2,TGTGCCATCAGTGGCCGGACTAGCGGGGGCCTCAGCTCCTACAATGAGCAGTTCTTC,CAISGRTSGGLSSYNEQFF
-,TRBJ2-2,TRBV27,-,TGTGCCAGCAGTTTAGGGACCTACACCGGGGAGCTGTTTTTT,CASSLGTYTGELFF
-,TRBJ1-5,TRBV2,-,TGTGCCAGCAGTGAGACCCCTAAGGGAGCCGAGCATCAGCCCCAGCATTTT,CASSETPKGAEHQPQHF
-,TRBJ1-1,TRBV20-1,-,TGCAGTGCTAGCCGCGGGGAAGCTTTCTTT,CSASRGEAFF
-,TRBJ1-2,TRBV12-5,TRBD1,TGTGCTAGTGGTTTGGGGGACAGCCGAGCCTATGGCTACACCTTC,CASGLGDSRAYGYTF
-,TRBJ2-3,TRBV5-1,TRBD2,TGCGCCAGCAGCTCGAGACCCTTTCCTAGCGGGGGCACAGATACGCAGTATTTT,CASSSRPFPSGGTDTQYF
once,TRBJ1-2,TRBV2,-,TGTGCCAGCAGGTCCCAGGGAAACTATGGCTACACCTTC,CASRSQGNYGYTF
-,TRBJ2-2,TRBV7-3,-,TGTGCCAGCAGCCGGGGGAGCACCGGGGAGCTGTTTTTT,CASSRGSTGELFF